This T cell receptor (beta chain) comes out of a study of blood T cell repertoires in COVID-19. About the research overall: T cells, B-cell-depleted T cells, or PBMCs provided the cDNA or gDNA that served as material.

Method: immunoSEQ multiplex PCR; TCRdb's copy keeps in-frame clones and lacks some. The repertoire holds more than 200,000 clones, with 84% as singletons. V gave up 4 bases and J gave up 7 bases, with 14 bases separating them. CDR1 and CDR2 from the germline V gene are KGHSH and LQKENI. This CDR3 has 14 amino acids. The chain joins TRBV18 to TRBJ1-5; D gene uncertain. The sequenced material came from peripheral blood. The sequence came from a man between 50 and 59 years old with active or convalescent COVID-19. CDR3 in amino acids: CASSRRARLQPQHF. CDR3 nucleotides: TGTGCCAGCTCACGGAGGGCGCGGTTACAGCCCCAGCATTTT.